The text below deals with one TCR beta chain. This clonotype was counted only a few times. Its antigen remains undetermined. Within one base of it there is no much larger clone, and no base qualities were kept. Looking up the germline V gene (reference sequence) yields CDR1 DFQATT and CDR2 SNEGSKA. From cysteine to phenylalanine, the CDR3 is 17 amino acids long. Of all the DNA, just the CDR3 is kept, 51 bases in frame from base 1. V and J are trimmed by 3 bases and 8 bases, and the gene matches miss 20 bases of the junction. This sample was taken from a study of T cells after yellow fever vaccination (dated by TCRdb to between 2017 and 2020). For the study in its entirety: The SMART-Seq v4 Ultra Low Input RNA kit was used to prepare libraries from fractions with low cell numbers. Blood was drawn at multiple timepoints before and after primary and secondary immunization, with bulk PBMC replicates and cell subsets isolated. The cohort comprised two healthy male donors, one aged 18 to 30 and one aged 30 to 40 years. To track T-cell clones before and after primary and booster YFV17D yellow fever vaccination, bulk TCR alpha and beta repertoires were sequenced longitudinally.

What the research found in general, with its limitations: Because only two donors were included in the study, the extent to which the findings can be generalized is limited. The secondary T-cell response was weaker than the primary response but faster, peaking on day 5 instead of day 15. Computational filtering was needed because FACS-sorted repertoires could contain abundant contaminating clonotypes from the bulk population. A small fraction of clonotypes appeared in both the CD4 and CD8 compartments, likely as a result of convergent recombination. After the booster, most clones that had expanded after primary vaccination were detected again (around 96% of CD4 and 88% of CD8), suggesting broad maintenance of memory.

TCR cDNA was synthesized by 5'RACE template switching, through which a universal primer site and unique molecular identifiers were introduced. cDNA synthesis was primed from both the TCR alpha and TCR beta constant segments. Library amplification involved two PCR steps, and the second step added sample barcodes and sequencing adapters. Libraries were sequenced on Illumina HiSeq 2500 (2x100 bp) or NovaSeq (2x150 bp). The paper's data handling went like this. Reads were demultiplexed and collapsed into UMI consensus sequences with MIGEC, and V(D)J alignment was performed with MiXCR. Vaccine-responding clonotypes were identified with edgeR using replicate PBMC samples, with FDR below 0.01 and a log2 fold change above 5 up to day 15 being required. Bulk clonotypes were assigned CD4 or CD8 identity according to which sequenced CD4 or CD8 repertoire held them at higher abundance. TCRdb cleaned the public reads at Q25 with fastp, built clones with MiXCR and kept in-frame beta chains. Under each unique CDR3 protein, matching rows form one entry showing the most common genes and DNA. The authors' filters were not applied to this entry. The sample data list about 550,000 distinct CDR3 sequences, and 15% to 20% of these were observed just once. Together, the top ten hold 14% of the sample.

According to the study, the label for this sample's treatment or condition signals: live attenuated yellow fever vaccine strain. At every blood-draw timepoint, two biological replicates of bulk PBMCs were collected. PBMCs were isolated from peripheral blood using a standard Ficoll-Paque protocol. TriZol was used to extract RNA from bulk PBMCs, CD4 and CD8 fractions, and dextramer-positive and dextramer-negative fractions. The sequence came from a man aged 30 to 45 who received the YFV17D yellow fever vaccine. The V and J genes are TRBV20-1 and TRBJ2-5, and TRBD2 matches 8 of the central bases. The source was PBMCs, collected 15 days after the yellow fever booster vaccination. At the DNA level, the sequence is TGCAGTGCTAGCTATCTAGCGGGTCTCCAAGTAGGGGCTACCCAGTACTTC. This yields the protein CSASYLAGLQVGATQYF.